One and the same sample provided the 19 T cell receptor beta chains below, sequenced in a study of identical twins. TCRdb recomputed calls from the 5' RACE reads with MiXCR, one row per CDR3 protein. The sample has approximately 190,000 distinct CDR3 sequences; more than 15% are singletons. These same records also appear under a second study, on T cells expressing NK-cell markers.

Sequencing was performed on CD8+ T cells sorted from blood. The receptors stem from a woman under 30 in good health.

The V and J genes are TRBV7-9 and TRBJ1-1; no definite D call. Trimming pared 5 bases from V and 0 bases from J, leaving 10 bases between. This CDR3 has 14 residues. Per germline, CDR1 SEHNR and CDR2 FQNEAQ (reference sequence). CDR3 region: CASSHPPMNTEAFF. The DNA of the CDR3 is TGTGCCAGCAGCCACCCCCCAATGAACACTGAAGCTTTCTTT.

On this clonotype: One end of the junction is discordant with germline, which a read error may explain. The CDR3 loop is CASSLDCRF. For the CDR3, the DNA is TGTGCCAGCAGCTTAGATTGCAGGTTC. V usage is TRBV11-3 and J usage is TRBJ2-7; D remains ambiguous. CDR3 size: 9 residues. The germline V gene encodes CDR1 SGHNT and CDR2 YENEEA.

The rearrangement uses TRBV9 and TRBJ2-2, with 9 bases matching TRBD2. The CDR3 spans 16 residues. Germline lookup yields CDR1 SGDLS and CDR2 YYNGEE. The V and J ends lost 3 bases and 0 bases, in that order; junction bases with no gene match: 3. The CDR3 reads CASSATSGPNTGELFF. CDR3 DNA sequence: TGTGCCAGCAGCGCGACTAGCGGCCCGAACACCGGGGAGCTGTTTTTT.

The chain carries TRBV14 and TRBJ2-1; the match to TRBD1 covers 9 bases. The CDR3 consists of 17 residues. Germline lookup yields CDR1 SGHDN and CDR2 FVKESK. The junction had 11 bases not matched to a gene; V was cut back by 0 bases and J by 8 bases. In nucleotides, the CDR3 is TGTGCCAGCAGCCAAGATGGAGGACAGGGGATTTGGTATGAGCAGTTCTTC. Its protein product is CASSQDGGQGIWYEQFF.

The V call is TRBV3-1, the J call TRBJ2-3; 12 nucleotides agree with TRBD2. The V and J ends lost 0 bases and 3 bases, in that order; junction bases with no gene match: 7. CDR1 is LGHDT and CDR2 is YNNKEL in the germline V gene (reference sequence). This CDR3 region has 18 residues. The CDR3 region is CASSQDRRTSGDTDTQYF. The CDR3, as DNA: TGTGCCAGCAGCCAAGATAGGCGGACTAGCGGGGATACAGATACGCAGTATTTT.

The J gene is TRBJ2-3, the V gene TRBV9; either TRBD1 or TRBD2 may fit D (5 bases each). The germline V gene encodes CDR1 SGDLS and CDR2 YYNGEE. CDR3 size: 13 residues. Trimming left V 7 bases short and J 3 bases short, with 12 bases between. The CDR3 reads CASSMGVTDTQYF. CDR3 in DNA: TGTGCCAGCTCGATGGGGGTAACAGATACGCAGTATTTT.

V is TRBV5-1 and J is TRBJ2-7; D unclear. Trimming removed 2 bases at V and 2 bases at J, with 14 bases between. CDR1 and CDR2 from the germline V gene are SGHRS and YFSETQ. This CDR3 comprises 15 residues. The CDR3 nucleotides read TGCGCCAGCAGCTTTGCCCTCGCGGTGACCTACGAGCAGTACTTC. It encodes CASSFALAVTYEQYF. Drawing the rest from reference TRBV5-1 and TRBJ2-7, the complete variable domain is KAGVTQTPRYLIKTRGQQVTLSCSPISGHRSVSWYQQTPGQGLQFLFEYFSETQRNKGNFPGRFSGRQFSNSRSEMNVSTLELGDSALYLCASSFALAVTYEQYFGPGTRLTVT.

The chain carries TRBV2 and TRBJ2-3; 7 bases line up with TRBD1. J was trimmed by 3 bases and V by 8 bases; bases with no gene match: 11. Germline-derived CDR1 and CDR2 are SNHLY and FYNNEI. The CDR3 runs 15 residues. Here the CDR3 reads CASQRGLRGTDTQYF. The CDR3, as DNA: TGTGCCAGCCAGAGGGGGCTTAGAGGAACAGATACGCAGTATTTT. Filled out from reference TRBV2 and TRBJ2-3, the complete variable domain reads EPEVTQTPSHQVTQMGQEVILRCVPISNHLYFYWYRQILGQKVEFLVSFYNNEISEKSEIFDDQFSVERPDGSNFTLKIRSTKLEDSAMYFCASQRGLRGTDTQYFGPGTRLTVL.

CDR3 in DNA: TGTGCCAGCAGCGTAGCTTCCGGGATCGGGGAGCTGTTTTTT. It is translated as CASSVASGIGELFF. The genes are TRBV9 and TRBJ2-2; D possibly corresponds to TRBD2 (5 bases). The CDR3 has 14 residues. The germline V gene encodes CDR1 SGDLS and CDR2 YYNGEE. V was cut by 0 bases and J by 7 bases, with 10 bases left in between.

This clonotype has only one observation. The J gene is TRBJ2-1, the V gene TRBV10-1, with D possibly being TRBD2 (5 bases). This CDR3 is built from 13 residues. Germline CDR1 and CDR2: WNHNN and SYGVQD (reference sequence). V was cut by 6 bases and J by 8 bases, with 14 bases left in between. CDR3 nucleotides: TGCGCCAGCAGCGAAAGACTAAACGATGAGCAGTTCTTC. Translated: CASSERLNDEQFF.

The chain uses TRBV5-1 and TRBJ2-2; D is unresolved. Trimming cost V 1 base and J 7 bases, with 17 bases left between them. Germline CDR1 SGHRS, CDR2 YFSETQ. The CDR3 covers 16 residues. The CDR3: CASSLNLWAGYGELFF. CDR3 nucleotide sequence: TGCGCCAGCAGCTTGAATCTGTGGGCCGGATACGGGGAGCTGTTTTTT.

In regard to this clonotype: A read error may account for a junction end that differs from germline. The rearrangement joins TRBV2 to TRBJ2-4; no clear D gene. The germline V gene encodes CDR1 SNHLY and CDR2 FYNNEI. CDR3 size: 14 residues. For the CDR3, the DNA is TGTGCCAGCAGGGAAGCTGGAGCCAAAAACATTCAGTACTTC. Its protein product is CASREAGAKNIQYF.

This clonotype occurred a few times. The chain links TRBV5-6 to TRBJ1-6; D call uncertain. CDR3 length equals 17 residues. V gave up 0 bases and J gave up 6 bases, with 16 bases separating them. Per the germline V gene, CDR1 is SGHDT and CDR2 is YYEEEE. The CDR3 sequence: CASSLALEGLGNSPLHF. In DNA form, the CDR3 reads TGTGCCAGCAGCTTGGCTCTCGAGGGTCTCGGTAATTCACCCCTCCACTTT.

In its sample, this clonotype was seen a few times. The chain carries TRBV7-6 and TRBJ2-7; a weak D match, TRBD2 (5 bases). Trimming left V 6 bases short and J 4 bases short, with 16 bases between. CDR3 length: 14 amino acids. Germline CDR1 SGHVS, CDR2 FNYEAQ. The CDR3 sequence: CASSIAEGDYEQYF. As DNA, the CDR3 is TGTGCCAGCAGTATCGCCGAGGGAGATTACGAGCAGTACTTC.

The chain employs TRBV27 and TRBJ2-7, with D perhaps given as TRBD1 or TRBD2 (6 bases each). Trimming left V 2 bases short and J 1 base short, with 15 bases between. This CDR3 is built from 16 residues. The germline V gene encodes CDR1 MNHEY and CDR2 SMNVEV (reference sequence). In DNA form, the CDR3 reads TGTGCCAGCAGTTTAGGGGGGCGAACAGCTTCCTACGAGCAGTACTTC. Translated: CASSLGGRTASYEQYF.

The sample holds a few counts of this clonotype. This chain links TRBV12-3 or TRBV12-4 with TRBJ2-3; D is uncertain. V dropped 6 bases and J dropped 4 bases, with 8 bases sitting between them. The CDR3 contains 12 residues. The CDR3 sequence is CASRWAPDTQYF. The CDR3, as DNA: TGTGCCAGCAGGTGGGCACCAGATACGCAGTATTTT.

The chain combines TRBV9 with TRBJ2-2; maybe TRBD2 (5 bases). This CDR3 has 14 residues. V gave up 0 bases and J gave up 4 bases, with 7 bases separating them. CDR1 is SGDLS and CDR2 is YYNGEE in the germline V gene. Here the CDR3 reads CASSVGTSTGELFF. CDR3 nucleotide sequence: TGTGCCAGCAGCGTAGGGACTTCCACCGGGGAGCTGTTTTTT.

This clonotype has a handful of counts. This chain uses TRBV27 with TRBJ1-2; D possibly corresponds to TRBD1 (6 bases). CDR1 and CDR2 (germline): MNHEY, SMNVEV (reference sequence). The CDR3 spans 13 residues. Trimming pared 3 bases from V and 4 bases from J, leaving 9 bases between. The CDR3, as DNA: TGTGCCAGCAGTTTCGGGACAAGCTATGGCTACACCTTC. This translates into CASSFGTSYGYTF.

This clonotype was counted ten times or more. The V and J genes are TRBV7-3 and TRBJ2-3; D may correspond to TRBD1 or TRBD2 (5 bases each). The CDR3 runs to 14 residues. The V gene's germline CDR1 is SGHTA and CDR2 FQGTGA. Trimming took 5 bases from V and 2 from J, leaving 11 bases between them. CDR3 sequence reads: CASSPAGTTDTQYF. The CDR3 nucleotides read TGTGCCAGCAGCCCCGCCGGGACCACAGATACGCAGTATTTT.